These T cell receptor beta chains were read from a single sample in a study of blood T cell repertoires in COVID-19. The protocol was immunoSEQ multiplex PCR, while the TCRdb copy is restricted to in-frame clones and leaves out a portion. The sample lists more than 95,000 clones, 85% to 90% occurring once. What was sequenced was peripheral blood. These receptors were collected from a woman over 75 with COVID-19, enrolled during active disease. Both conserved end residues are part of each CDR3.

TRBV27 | CASSSDRTRRYTF
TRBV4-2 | CASSQVAGGRGGQEAKNIQYF
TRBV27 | CASSLGQGPGEQYF
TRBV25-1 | CASSGGGGLGSPLHF
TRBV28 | CASNLSDGGSGNTIYF
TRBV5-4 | CASRGGSRAGEYNEQFF
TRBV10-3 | CAISESGASGLNEQFF
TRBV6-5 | CASRNGRGAEEKLFF
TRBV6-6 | CTSRAGTGGNEQYF
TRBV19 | CASTIGTGRVEAFF
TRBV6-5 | CASSRDNIQYF
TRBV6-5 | CASRYRQFNEKLFF
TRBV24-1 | CATSPGSRDGETQYF
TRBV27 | CASGAGTGGGNEKLFF
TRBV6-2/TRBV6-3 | CASSDAGTGGFETQYF
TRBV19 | CATRLAADTGELFF
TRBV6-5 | CASSRDSSINEQFF
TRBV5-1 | CASSLTTLSSYNEQFF
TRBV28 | CASSLDPAGGYTF
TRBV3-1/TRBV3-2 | CASTYTGGPGKNQPQHF
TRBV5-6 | CASSPGLLSSYEQYF
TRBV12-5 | CASGLVSLTETELSCYTF
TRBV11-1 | CASSLDTGEEQYF
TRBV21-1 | CASWPRDRREVVASYNEQFF
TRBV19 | CASSPDRATGELFF
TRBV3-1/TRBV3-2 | CASSREITNTGELFF
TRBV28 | CASSLPLAGEQYF
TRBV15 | CATSTETGLDQPQHF
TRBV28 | CASSSLADENNEQFF
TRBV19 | CATTRTGGNEAFF
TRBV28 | CASSSAYYQPLNEQFF
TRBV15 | CATSRGVLTRTYLVDTQYF
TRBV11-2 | CASSLVGLAGYQSTDTQYF
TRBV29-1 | CSAGTVSYGYTF
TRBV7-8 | CASSPGSNEQFF
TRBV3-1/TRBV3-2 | CASSQGGGVGNQPQHF
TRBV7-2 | CASSKLSGDTQYF
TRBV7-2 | CASSLSPMNTEAFF
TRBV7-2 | CASSFSGGWTEAFF
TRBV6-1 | CASSEATGGGGGQPQHF
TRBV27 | CASGLEASGHNEQFF
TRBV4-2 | CASSTRGGRATYNEQFF
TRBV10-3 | CAIGTSGAQETQYF
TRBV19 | CASSPREGRRGNEKLFF
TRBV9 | CASSVGTGLNTEAFF
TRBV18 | CASSPIQETQYF